This TCR beta chain emerged from a study of T-cell memory formation after mild COVID-19. Study findings and constraints: Day 15 to 85 contracting clones showed balanced CD4/CD8; later expanders leaned CD4+.

The junction had 2 bases not matched to a gene; V was cut back by 5 bases and J by 4 bases. This CDR3 has 15 amino acids. Germline-derived CDR1 and CDR2 are SEHNR and FQNEAQ (reference sequence). Comment on this clonotype: Its antigen remains unidentified.

It was 5'RACE with constant-segment primers that produced the TCR alpha and TCR beta cDNA libraries, which carried sample barcodes and UMIs. TCRdb reanalysed the 5' RACE reads using MiXCR and keeps one entry per CDR3 protein. The table shows 45,000 to 55,000 distinct CDR3 sequences, with over 6.5% occurring only once. The clonotype originates from a man aged 18 to 30 who had mild COVID-19 (a few samples of this study predate the infection). Cell type and time point are not known. The V gene is TRBV7-9, the J gene TRBJ2-2; 12 nucleotides align to TRBD1. Sequenced sample: PBMCs or a T cell subset sorted from them (not recorded which). The CDR3 loop reads CASSRDRGRTGELFF. The DNA of the CDR3 is TGTGCCAGCAGCCGGGACAGGGGGCGCACCGGGGAGCTGTTTTTT.